The clone carrying this TCR beta chain was seen once. A read error may account for a junction end that differs from germline. These data are taken from a study of cytomegalovirus exposure and HLA in healthy donors. A multiplex PCR was run with 60 Vbeta primers and 13 Jbeta primers. Libraries were prepared by immunoSEQ multiplex PCR; TCRdb keeps only in-frame clonotypes and omits some of them. This table has about 110,000 clones, just under 75% appearing once. From germline, CDR1 is SGDLS and CDR2 YYNGEE. The CDR3 sequence is 16 residues long. This TCR came from a man aged 45-65 years in good health and CMV-seropositive. V usage is TRBV9 and J usage is TRBJ1-5, with a weak D call TRBD1 (5 bases). The sample taken for sequencing was PBMCs. CDR3 protein: CASSPSPGLPNQLQHF. The CDR3 DNA sequence: TGTGCCAGCAGCCCGAGTCCGGGACTGCCCAATCAGCTCCAGCATTTT.